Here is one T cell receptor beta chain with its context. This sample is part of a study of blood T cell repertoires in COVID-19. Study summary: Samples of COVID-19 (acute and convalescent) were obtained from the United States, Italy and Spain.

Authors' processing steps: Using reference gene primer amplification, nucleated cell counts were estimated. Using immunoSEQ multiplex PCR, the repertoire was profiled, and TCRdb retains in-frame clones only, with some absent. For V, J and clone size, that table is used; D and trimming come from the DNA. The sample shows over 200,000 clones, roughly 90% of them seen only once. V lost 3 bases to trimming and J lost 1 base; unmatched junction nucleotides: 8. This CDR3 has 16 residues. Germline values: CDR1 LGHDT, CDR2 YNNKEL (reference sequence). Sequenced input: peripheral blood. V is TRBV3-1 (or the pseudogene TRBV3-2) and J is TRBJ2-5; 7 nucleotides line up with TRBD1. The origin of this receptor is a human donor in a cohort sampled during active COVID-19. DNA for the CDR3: TGTGCCAGCAGCCAGACAGGGTCCCCAGGCCAAGAGACCCAGTACTTC. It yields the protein CASSQTGSPGQETQYF.